Only one count was recorded for the clone carrying this T cell receptor (beta chain). Original processing notes: Amplifying reference gene primers gave estimates of nucleated cell counts. Libraries were prepared by immunoSEQ multiplex PCR; TCRdb keeps only in-frame clonotypes and omits some of them. V, J and clone size are those of that table, while D and trimming were read from the DNA. The table includes fewer than 250,000 clones, around 85% detected once. The data were taken from a study of blood T cell repertoires in COVID-19. Across the study: The origin of the acute and convalescent COVID-19 samples was the United States, Italy and Spain. T cells, B-cell-depleted T cells, or PBMCs provided the cDNA or gDNA that served as material.

The germline V gene has CDR1 MNHEY and CDR2 SMNVEV (reference sequence). J lost 2 bases, V lost 5 bases, and 8 bases had no gene match. The CDR3 length is 15 residues. The receptor was derived from a woman aged 55-70 years with active or convalescent COVID-19. The rearrangement uses TRBV27 and TRBJ2-5; 7 bases are shared with TRBD2. Sequenced: peripheral blood. CDR3 in amino acids: CASSPSSGAQETQYF. DNA for the CDR3: TGTGCCAGCAGTCCCTCTAGCGGCGCTCAAGAGACCCAGTACTTC.